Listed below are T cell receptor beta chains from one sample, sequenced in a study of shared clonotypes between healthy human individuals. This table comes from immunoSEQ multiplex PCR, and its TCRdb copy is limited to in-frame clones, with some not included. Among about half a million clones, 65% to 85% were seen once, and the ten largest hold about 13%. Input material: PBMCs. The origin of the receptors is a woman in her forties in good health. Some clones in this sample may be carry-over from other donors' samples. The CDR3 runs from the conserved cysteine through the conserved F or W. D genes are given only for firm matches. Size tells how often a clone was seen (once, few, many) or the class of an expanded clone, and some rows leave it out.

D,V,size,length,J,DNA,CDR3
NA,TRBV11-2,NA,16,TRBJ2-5,TGTGCCAGCAGCTTAGGGGGAGGGACAGGACAAGAGACCCAGTACTTC,CASSLGGGTGQETQYF
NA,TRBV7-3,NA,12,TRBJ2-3,TGTGCCAGCAGCCCCCCGGAAGGTACGCAGTATTTT,CASSPPEGTQYF
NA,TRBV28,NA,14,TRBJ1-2,TGTGCCAGCAGCCCAATGGGGGAGGACTATGGCTACACCTTC,CASSPMGEDYGYTF
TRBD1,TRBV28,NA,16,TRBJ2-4,TGTGCCAGCAGCCCAACAGGGGGCGCTGCCAAAAACATTCAGTACTTC,CASSPTGGAAKNIQYF
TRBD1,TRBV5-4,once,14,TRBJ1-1,TGTGCCAGCAGCCTGGGGACAGGGTCGACTGAAGCTTTCTTT,CASSLGTGSTEAFF
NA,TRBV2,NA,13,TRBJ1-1,TGTGCCAGCAACGAAGGTCCAGTCACTGAAGCTTTCTTT,CASNEGPVTEAFF
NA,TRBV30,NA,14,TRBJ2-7,TGTGCCTGGAGTGTTAGGGCCCGAAGCTACGAGCAGTACTTC,CAWSVRARSYEQYF
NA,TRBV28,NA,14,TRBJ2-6,TGTGCCAGCAGTTCACCGACAGGGGCCAACGTCCTGACTTTC,CASSSPTGANVLTF
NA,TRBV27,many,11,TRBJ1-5,TGTGCCAGCGGCCTCAATCAGCCCCAGCATTTT,CASGLNQPQHF
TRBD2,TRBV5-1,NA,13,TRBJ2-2,TGCGCCAGCAGCGCGGGAGTCACCGGGGAGCTGTTTTTT,CASSAGVTGELFF
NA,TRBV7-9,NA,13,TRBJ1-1,TGTGCCAGCAGCTTAGGCTTTGCGACTGAAGCTTTCTTT,CASSLGFATEAFF
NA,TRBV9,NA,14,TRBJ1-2,TGTGCCAGCAGCGTAGGTATCGAGGCAACTGGCTACACCTTC,CASSVGIEATGYTF
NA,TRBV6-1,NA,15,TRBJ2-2,TGTGCCAGCAGCCTACAGGGTAGGAACACCGGGGAGCTGTTTTTT,CASSLQGRNTGELFF
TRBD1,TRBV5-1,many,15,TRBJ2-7,TGCGCCAGCAGCCCCAGATCCGACAGGGTATACGAGCAGTACTTC,CASSPRSDRVYEQYF
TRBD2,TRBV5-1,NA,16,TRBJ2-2,TGCGCCAGCAGCTTCGGACTAGCGGGAGACACCGGGGAGCTGTTTTTT,CASSFGLAGDTGELFF
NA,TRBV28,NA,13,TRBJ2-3,TGTGCCAGCAGTTTATATGGCAGAGATACGCAGTATTTT,CASSLYGRDTQYF
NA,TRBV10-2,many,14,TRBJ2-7,TGCGCCAGCAGTGAACGAGGATCGGGCTACGAGCAGTACTTC,CASSERGSGYEQYF
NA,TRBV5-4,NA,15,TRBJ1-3,TGTGCCAGCAGCTTGCAGGGCAACTCTGGAAACACCATATATTTT,CASSLQGNSGNTIYF
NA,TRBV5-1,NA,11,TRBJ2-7,TGCGCCAGCAAGGAGGGGAACGAGCAGTACTTC,CASKEGNEQYF
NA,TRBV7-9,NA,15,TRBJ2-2,TGTGCCAGCAGCTCCGACAGGAACTACACCGGGGAGCTGTTTTTT,CASSSDRNYTGELFF
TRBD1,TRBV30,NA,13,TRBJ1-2,TGTGCCTGGAGTCCATGGACAGGGCATGGCTACACCTTC,CAWSPWTGHGYTF
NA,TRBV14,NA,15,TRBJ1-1,TGTGCCAGCAGCCCGATAGTGGGCGGGGGGACTGAAGCTTTCTTT,CASSPIVGGGTEAFF
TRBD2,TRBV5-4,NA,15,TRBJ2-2,TGTGCCAGCATGAGAGCGGGGGAGAACACCGGGGAGCTGTTTTTT,CASMRAGENTGELFF
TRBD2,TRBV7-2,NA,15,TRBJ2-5,TGTGCCAGCAGCTTGGTCGCGGGAGTGTGGGAGACCCAGTACTTC,CASSLVAGVWETQYF
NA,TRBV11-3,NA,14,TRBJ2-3,TGTGCCAGCAGCCAGGGGTTAAGCACAGATACGCAGTATTTT,CASSQGLSTDTQYF
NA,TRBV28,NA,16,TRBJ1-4,TGTGCCAGCAGTTTAGGTATTGGGATAACTAATGAAAAACTGTTTTTT,CASSLGIGITNEKLFF
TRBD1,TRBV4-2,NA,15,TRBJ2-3,TGTGCCAGCAGCCAAGGGACAGGGTACACAGATACGCAGTATTTT,CASSQGTGYTDTQYF
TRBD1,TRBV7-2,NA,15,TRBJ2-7,TGTGCCAGCAGCTTAGTAGGACAGGGGAAATACGAGCAGTACTTC,CASSLVGQGKYEQYF
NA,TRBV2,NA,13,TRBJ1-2,TGTGCCAGCAGGCCCAGGGGTGACTATGGCTACACCTTC,CASRPRGDYGYTF
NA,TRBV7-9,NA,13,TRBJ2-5,TGTGCCAGCAGCTCCACCGTGGGGGAGACCCAGTACTTC,CASSSTVGETQYF
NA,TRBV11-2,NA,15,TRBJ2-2,TGTGCCAGCAGCTTAGCTGGGGAATTTGGCGGGGAGCTGTTTTTT,CASSLAGEFGGELFF
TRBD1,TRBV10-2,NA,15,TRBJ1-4,TGCGCCAGCAGTGAGTGGGACAGGGAGGCTGAAAAACTGTTTTTT,CASSEWDREAEKLFF
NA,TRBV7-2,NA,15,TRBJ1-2,TGTGCCAGCAGCCCCGTCACCGGGACGGTCTATGGCTACACCTTC,CASSPVTGTVYGYTF
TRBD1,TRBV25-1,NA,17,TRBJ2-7,TGTGCCAGCAGGGAAGCCGCCGACAGGGGGCTTTCCTACGAGCAGTACTTC,CASREAADRGLSYEQYF
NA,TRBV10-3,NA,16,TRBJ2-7,TGTGCCATCAGTGAGTCTCGTAAGGGGCCCCGCTACGAGCAGTACTTC,CAISESRKGPRYEQYF
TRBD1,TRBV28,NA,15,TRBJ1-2,TGTGCCAGCAGTCGTACAGGGGGCGCGGACTATGGCTACACCTTC,CASSRTGGADYGYTF
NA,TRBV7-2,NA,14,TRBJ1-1,TGTGCCAGCAGCTTAGGGCGGACGAACACTGAAGCTTTCTTT,CASSLGRTNTEAFF
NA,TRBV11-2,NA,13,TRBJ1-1,TGTGCCAGCAGCTTAGCAGGGAGGACTGAAGCTTTCTTT,CASSLAGRTEAFF
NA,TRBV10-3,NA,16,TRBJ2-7,TGTGCCATCAGTGAGTCAGTCGCCGGAGCGATATACGAGCAGTACTTC,CAISESVAGAIYEQYF